This entry features one T cell receptor beta chain sequence. What it recognizes is unknown. Vbeta (60) and Jbeta (13) primers were used in the PCR. Using immunoSEQ multiplex PCR, the repertoire was profiled, and TCRdb retains in-frame clones only, with some absent. The sample shows roughly 140,000 clones, approximately 80% of them seen only once. This sample was included in a study of cytomegalovirus exposure and HLA in healthy donors. General study results and limits: Many donors shared some public TCRs, even though most TCR sequences were rare.

Sequenced input: PBMCs. The origin of this receptor is a female donor in good health and CMV-seronegative.

CDR3 nucleotide sequence: TGTGCCGGCACCGGGACAGGAGGGCCCAATACACCCGGGGAGCTGTTTTTT. Translating gives CAGTGTGGPNTPGELFF. This chain uses TRBV2 with TRBJ2-2, with 8 bases fitting TRBD1. There are 17 residues in the CDR3. V gave up 11 bases and J gave up 6 bases; unmatched junction bases: 20. CDR1 and CDR2 (germline): SNHLY, FYNNEI.